The clone carrying this T cell receptor (beta chain) was picked up a small number of times. These data originate in a study of blood T cell repertoires in COVID-19. As for the study in general: The origin of the acute and convalescent COVID-19 samples was the United States, Italy and Spain. PBMCs, B-cell-depleted T cells, or T cells provided the cDNA or gDNA that made up the material.

Per the authors' pipeline: Reference gene primer amplification yielded estimated nucleated cell counts. Produced via immunoSEQ multiplex PCR; TCRdb's table is partial and in-frame only. V, J and clone size were drawn from that table, and D and trimming were deduced from the DNA. The table lists about 120,000 clones, about 85% of them singletons. The germline V gene has CDR1 PRHDT and CDR2 FYEKMQ (reference sequence). Trimming pared 5 bases from V and 3 bases from J, leaving 11 bases between. This CDR3 has 13 amino acids. The receptor was isolated from a man in his forties with acute or convalescent COVID-19. The chain uses TRBV13 and TRBJ2-7; tentative D call: TRBD2 (6 bases). Sample: peripheral blood. CDR3 sequence: CASSGTPNYEQYF. The DNA for the CDR3 is TGTGCCAGCAGCGGGACTCCCAACTACGAGCAGTACTTC.